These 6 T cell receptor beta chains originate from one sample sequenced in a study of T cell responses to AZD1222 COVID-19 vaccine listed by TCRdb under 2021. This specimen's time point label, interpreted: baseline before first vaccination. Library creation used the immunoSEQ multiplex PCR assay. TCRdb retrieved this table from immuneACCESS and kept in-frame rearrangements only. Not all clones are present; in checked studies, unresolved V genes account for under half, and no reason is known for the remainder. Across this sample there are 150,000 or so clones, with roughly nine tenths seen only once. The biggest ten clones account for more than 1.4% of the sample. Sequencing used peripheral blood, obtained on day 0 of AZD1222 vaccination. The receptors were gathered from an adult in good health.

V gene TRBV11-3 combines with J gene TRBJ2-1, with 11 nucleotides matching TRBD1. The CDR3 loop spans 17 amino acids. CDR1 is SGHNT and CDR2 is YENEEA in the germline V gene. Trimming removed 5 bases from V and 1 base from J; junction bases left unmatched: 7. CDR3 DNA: TGTGCCAGCAGCCCCGCGGGACAGGGGGTTTCCTACAATGAGCAGTTCTTC. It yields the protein CASSPAGQGVSYNEQFF.

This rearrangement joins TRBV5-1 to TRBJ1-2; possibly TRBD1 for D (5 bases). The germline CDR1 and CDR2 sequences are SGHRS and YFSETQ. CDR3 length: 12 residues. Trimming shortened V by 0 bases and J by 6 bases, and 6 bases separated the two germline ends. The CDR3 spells CASSLAGNGYTF. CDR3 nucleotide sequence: TGCGCCAGCAGCTTGGCAGGGAATGGCTACACCTTC.

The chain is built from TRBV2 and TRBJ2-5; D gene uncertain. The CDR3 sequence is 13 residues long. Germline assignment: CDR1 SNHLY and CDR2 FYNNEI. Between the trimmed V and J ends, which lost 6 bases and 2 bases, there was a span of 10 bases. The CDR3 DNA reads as TGTGCCAGCAGGGTTCCCCTTCAAGAGACCCAGTACTTC. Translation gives CASRVPLQETQYF. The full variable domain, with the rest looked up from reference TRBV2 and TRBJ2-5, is EPEVTQTPSHQVTQMGQEVILRCVPISNHLYFYWYRQILGQKVEFLVSFYNNEISEKSEIFDDQFSVERPDGSNFTLKIRSTKLEDSAMYFCASRVPLQETQYFGPGTRLLVL.

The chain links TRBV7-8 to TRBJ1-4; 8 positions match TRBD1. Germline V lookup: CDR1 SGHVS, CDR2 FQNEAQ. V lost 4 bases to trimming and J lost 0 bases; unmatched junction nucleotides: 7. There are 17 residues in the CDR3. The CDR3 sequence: CASSYRDRTATNEKLFF. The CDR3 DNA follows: TGTGCCAGCAGCTACCGGGACAGGACGGCAACTAATGAAAAACTGTTTTTT.

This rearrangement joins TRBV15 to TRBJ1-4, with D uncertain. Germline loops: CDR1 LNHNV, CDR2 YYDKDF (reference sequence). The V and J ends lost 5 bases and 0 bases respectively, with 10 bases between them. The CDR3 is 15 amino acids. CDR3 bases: TGTGCCACCAGCGGGCTGGGAGCAACTAATGAAAAACTGTTTTTT. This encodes CATSGLGATNEKLFF.

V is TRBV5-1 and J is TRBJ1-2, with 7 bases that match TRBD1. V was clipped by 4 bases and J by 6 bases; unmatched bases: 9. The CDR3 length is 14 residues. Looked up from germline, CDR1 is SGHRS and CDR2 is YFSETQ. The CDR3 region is CASSLRRGPDGYTF. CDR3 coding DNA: TGCGCCAGCAGCCTGAGGAGGGGGCCGGATGGCTACACCTTC.